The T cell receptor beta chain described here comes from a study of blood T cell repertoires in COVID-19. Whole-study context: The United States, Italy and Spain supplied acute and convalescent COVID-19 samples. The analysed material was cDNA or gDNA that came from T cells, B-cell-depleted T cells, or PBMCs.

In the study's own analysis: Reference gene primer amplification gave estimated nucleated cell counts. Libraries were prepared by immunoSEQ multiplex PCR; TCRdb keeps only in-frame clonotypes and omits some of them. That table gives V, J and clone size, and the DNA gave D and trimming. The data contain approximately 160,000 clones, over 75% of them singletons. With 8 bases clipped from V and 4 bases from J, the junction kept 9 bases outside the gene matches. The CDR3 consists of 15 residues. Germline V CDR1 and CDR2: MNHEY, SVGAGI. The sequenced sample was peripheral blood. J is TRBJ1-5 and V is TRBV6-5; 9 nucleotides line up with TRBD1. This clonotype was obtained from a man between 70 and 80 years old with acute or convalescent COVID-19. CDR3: CASQWDRELNQPQHF. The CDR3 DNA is TGTGCCAGCCAATGGGACAGGGAATTAAATCAGCCCCAGCATTTT.